This TCR beta chain was found in a study of blood T cell repertoires in COVID-19. Study-level background: Specimens from acute and convalescent COVID-19 originated in the United States, Italy and Spain. T cells, B-cell-depleted T cells, or PBMCs provided the cDNA or gDNA that served as material.

Per the authors' pipeline: Reference gene primer amplification in the assay estimated nucleated cell counts. Measured with immunoSEQ multiplex PCR; TCRdb has only the in-frame clones, and not every one. Clone size and the V and J calls come from that table; the DNA yielded D and trimming. The data hold 98,000 or so clones, with 65% to 90% observed a single time. The CDR3 consists of 12 residues. The V end lost 2 bases, the J end lost 8 bases, and 9 bases lay between the germline ends. The germline V gene has CDR1 MDHEN and CDR2 SYDVKM. Sequences were obtained from peripheral blood. This sequence was found in a man aged 60 to 69 with acute or convalescent COVID-19. The gene calls are TRBV28 and TRBJ1-2; D remains unclear. The DNA of the CDR3 is TGTGCCAGCAGTTTACCGGGGTTAGGCTACACCTTC. Translating gives CASSLPGLGYTF.